The rows below give T cell receptor beta chains drawn from one sample of a study of T cell responses to AZD1222 COVID-19 vaccine. Here immunoSEQ multiplex PCR was the method, and the copy in TCRdb shows in-frame clones only, minus some. The data contain about 150,000 clones, more than 85% of them seen just once; the ten biggest clones take up 1.5% to 2%. This sample comprised peripheral blood, obtained on day 0 of AZD1222 vaccination. These receptors were obtained from an adult in good health. The CDR3 runs from the conserved cysteine through the conserved F or W. Fields, in order: clone size, D gene, J gene, V gene, CDR3 protein, CDR3 DNA. The D gene is left open where the match is weak. Some rows mark clone size as missing; the rest say once, few, many or name a class of expanded clone.

size: NA
D: TRBD1
J: TRBJ1-6
V: TRBV28
CDR3: CASSSGGTESSPLHF
DNA: TGTGCCAGCAGCTCCGGCGGGACAGAAAGTTCACCCCTCCACTTT

size: NA
D: NA
J: TRBJ2-1
V: TRBV21-1
CDR3: CASSKVDEQFF
DNA: TGTGCCAGCAGCAAAGTGGATGAGCAGTTCTTC

size: NA
D: TRBD1
J: TRBJ1-2
V: TRBV27
CDR3: CASSLATGVNYGYTF
DNA: TGTGCCAGCAGTTTAGCGACAGGGGTAAACTATGGCTACACCTTC

size: NA
D: NA
J: TRBJ1-1
V: TRBV4-1
CDR3: CASSQPRLQRGTEAFF
DNA: TGCGCCAGCAGCCAACCTCGGTTACAAAGGGGCACTGAAGCTTTCTTT

size: NA
D: NA
J: TRBJ1-2
V: TRBV9
CDR3: CASSVALAGIGYTF
DNA: TGTGCCAGCAGCGTAGCTCTAGCAGGTATAGGCTACACCTTC

size: NA
D: TRBD1
J: TRBJ1-6
V: TRBV14
CDR3: CASSQDRGNSPLHF
DNA: TGTGCCAGCAGCCAAGACAGGGGGAATTCACCCCTCCACTTT

size: once
D: NA
J: TRBJ1-1
V: TRBV7-3
CDR3: CASSLKRVMRNGNTEAFF
DNA: TGTGCCAGCAGCTTAAAGAGAGTAATGCGAAACGGGAACACTGAAGCTTTCTTT

size: NA
D: TRBD1
J: TRBJ1-1
V: TRBV19
CDR3: CASSIPTLTGAQGGTEAFF
DNA: TGTGCCAGTAGTATCCCTACTTTGACAGGGGCTCAGGGAGGCACTGAAGCTTTCTTT

size: once
D: TRBD2
J: TRBJ2-4
V: TRBV19
CDR3: CASSTVTSPDRGIQYF
DNA: TGTGCCAGTAGTACCGTGACTAGCCCCGATCGCGGCATTCAGTACTTC

size: NA
D: TRBD2
J: TRBJ2-1
V: TRBV18
CDR3: CASSNRPGLAYNEQFF
DNA: TGTGCCAGCTCAAACCGCCCGGGACTAGCTTACAATGAGCAGTTCTTC

size: NA
D: TRBD1
J: TRBJ1-1
V: TRBV29-1
CDR3: CSVVGQSNTEAFF
DNA: TGCAGCGTTGTGGGACAGTCCAACACTGAAGCTTTCTTT

size: NA
D: NA
J: TRBJ1-1
V: TRBV6-5
CDR3: CASSDLDGNTEAFF
DNA: TGTGCCAGCTCCGACTTGGACGGGAACACTGAAGCTTTCTTT

size: NA
D: NA
J: TRBJ2-1
V: TRBV29-1
CDR3: CSATTVMNEQFF
DNA: TGCAGCGCAACGACAGTAATGAATGAGCAGTTCTTC

size: few
D: NA
J: TRBJ1-5
V: TRBV27
CDR3: CASSLGGIGSQPQHF
DNA: TGTGCCAGCAGTCTCGGGGGAATTGGAAGTCAGCCCCAGCATTTT

size: NA
D: TRBD1
J: TRBJ1-5
V: TRBV19
CDR3: CASSAQGLGNQPQHF
DNA: TGTGCCAGTAGTGCACAGGGGCTCGGCAATCAGCCCCAGCATTTT

size: once
D: NA
J: TRBJ2-7
V: TRBV14
CDR3: CASWLTPYEQYF
DNA: TGTGCCAGTTGGCTGACCCCCTACGAGCAGTACTTC

size: NA
D: NA
J: TRBJ2-4
V: TRBV7-2
CDR3: CASSSQGGQRNIQYF
DNA: TGTGCCAGCAGCTCCCAGGGGGGACAAAGGAACATTCAGTACTTC

size: NA
D: TRBD2
J: TRBJ2-5
V: TRBV7-9
CDR3: CASSLGVAGNQETQYF
DNA: TGTGCCAGCAGCTTAGGAGTAGCGGGGAACCAAGAGACCCAGTACTTC

size: NA
D: NA
J: TRBJ1-4
V: TRBV14
CDR3: CASSQVKPNEKLFF
DNA: TGTGCCAGCAGCCAAGTGAAGCCGAATGAAAAACTGTTTTTT

size: NA
D: NA
J: TRBJ2-5
V: TRBV28
CDR3: CASSHLGQAIETQYF
DNA: TGTGCCAGCAGTCACCTGGGGCAAGCGATAGAGACCCAGTACTTC

size: NA
D: NA
J: TRBJ2-1
V: TRBV4-2
CDR3: CASSLLLYNEQFF
DNA: TGTGCCAGCAGCCTGCTACTCTACAATGAGCAGTTCTTC

size: NA
D: TRBD1
J: TRBJ1-4
V: TRBV5-4
CDR3: CASSKTGRDEKLFF
DNA: TGTGCCAGCAGCAAGACAGGGAGAGATGAAAAACTGTTTTTT

size: few
D: TRBD1
J: TRBJ1-2
V: TRBV10-3
CDR3: CAISESRQGDGYTF
DNA: TGTGCCATCAGTGAGTCGAGACAGGGGGACGGCTACACCTTC

size: once
D: TRBD1
J: TRBJ1-1
V: TRBV5-1
CDR3: CASSLAGGGEAFF
DNA: TGCGCCAGCAGCTTGGCAGGGGGTGGTGAAGCTTTCTTT

size: NA
D: NA
J: TRBJ1-5
V: TRBV15
CDR3: CATSRYGSNQPQHF
DNA: TGTGCCACCAGTCGGTACGGATCCAATCAGCCCCAGCATTTT

size: NA
D: NA
J: TRBJ1-1
V: TRBV7-8
CDR3: CASSLRARGSEAFF
DNA: TGTGCCAGCAGCTTACGGGCCAGGGGCTCTGAAGCTTTCTTT

size: NA
D: NA
J: TRBJ2-5
V: TRBV4-2
CDR3: CASSLGNQETQYF
DNA: TGTGCCAGCAGCCTGGGAAACCAAGAGACCCAGTACTTC

size: NA
D: TRBD1
J: TRBJ1-5
V: TRBV19
CDR3: CASSIKRGTAVYPQPQHF
DNA: TGTGCCAGTAGTATAAAGAGGGGGACAGCCGTCTATCCCCAGCCCCAGCATTTT

size: NA
D: NA
J: TRBJ1-1
V: TRBV27
CDR3: CASSRLDLNTEAFF
DNA: TGTGCCAGCAGTCGCTTGGACTTGAACACTGAAGCTTTCTTT

size: NA
D: TRBD1
J: TRBJ1-2
V: TRBV7-2
CDR3: CASVNGQGAYGYTF
DNA: TGTGCCAGCGTAAACGGACAGGGGGCCTATGGCTACACCTTC

size: NA
D: TRBD2
J: TRBJ2-3
V: TRBV7-2
CDR3: CASSFGLASDTQYF
DNA: TGTGCCAGCAGCTTTGGACTAGCATCAGATACGCAGTATTTT

size: NA
D: TRBD2
J: TRBJ2-3
V: TRBV7-9
CDR3: CASSPYSGRAEDTQYF
DNA: TGTGCCAGCAGCCCCTATAGCGGGAGGGCGGAAGATACGCAGTATTTT

size: NA
D: NA
J: TRBJ2-3
V: TRBV29-1
CDR3: CSVALNPTDTQYF
DNA: TGCAGCGTTGCCCTAAACCCGACAGATACGCAGTATTTT

size: NA
D: TRBD1
J: TRBJ1-2
V: TRBV18
CDR3: CASSPLDRGPLLYGYTF
DNA: TGTGCCAGCTCACCCCTGGACAGGGGCCCCCTTTTGTATGGCTACACCTTC

size: NA
D: TRBD1
J: TRBJ1-3
V: TRBV7-8
CDR3: CASSPRRDRVGNTIYF
DNA: TGTGCCAGCAGCCCGCGAAGGGACAGGGTGGGAAACACCATATATTTT

size: NA
D: NA
J: TRBJ1-1
V: TRBV19
CDR3: CASRGGTRMNTEAFF
DNA: TGTGCCAGTAGGGGTGGGACAAGGATGAACACTGAAGCTTTCTTT

size: NA
D: TRBD1
J: TRBJ1-1
V: TRBV9
CDR3: CASSVVGQLTEAFF
DNA: TGTGCCAGCAGCGTAGTGGGACAGCTTACTGAAGCTTTCTTT

size: NA
D: TRBD1
J: TRBJ1-1
V: TRBV14
CDR3: CASSPRGGTGRTEAFF
DNA: TGTGCCAGCAGCCCGCGGGGAGGGACAGGGCGGACTGAAGCTTTCTTT

size: NA
D: NA
J: TRBJ1-1
V: TRBV7-3
CDR3: CASSLKLDTEAFF
DNA: TGTGCCAGCAGCTTAAAACTAGACACTGAAGCTTTCTTT

size: once
D: NA
J: TRBJ2-5
V: TRBV6-5
CDR3: CASSYQAQYF
DNA: TGTGCCAGCAGTTACCAGGCCCAGTACTTC

size: NA
D: NA
J: TRBJ2-7
V: TRBV21-1
CDR3: CASSLDQPHPYEQYF
DNA: TGTGCCAGCAGCCTGGACCAGCCTCATCCATACGAGCAGTACTTC

size: few
D: NA
J: TRBJ2-5
V: TRBV2
CDR3: CASGGRETQYF
DNA: TGTGCCAGCGGCGGGCGTGAGACCCAGTACTTC

size: NA
D: TRBD1
J: TRBJ1-5
V: TRBV30
CDR3: CAWSRPGQGNQPQHF
DNA: TGTGCCTGGAGTCGGCCGGGACAGGGCAATCAGCCCCAGCATTTT